Presented here are 2 T cell receptor beta chains from one specimen sequenced in a study of blood T cell repertoires in COVID-19. The repertoire was sequenced with immunoSEQ multiplex PCR; TCRdb's copy has only in-frame clones and lacks some. Here the sample spans more than 100,000 clones, 88% being singletons. Sequencing was carried out using peripheral blood. These receptors were collected from a woman aged 45 to 65 with active or convalescent COVID-19.

The V and J genes are TRBV30 and TRBJ1-2; no reliable D call. CDR1 GTSNPN and CDR2 SVGIG come from the germline V gene (reference sequence). The length of the CDR3 is 19 residues. V lost 0 bases and J 0 bases, leaving 23 bases between the germline ends. Here the CDR3 DNA reads TGTGCCTGGAGTGTTATATTAGCCGGGAGTTTTAGAGCTAACTATGGCTACACCTTC. Its translation: CAWSVILAGSFRANYGYTF.

This chain joins TRBV30 and TRBJ1-4; TRBD1 might be the D (5 bases). The ends were cut back, 0 bases at V and 4 bases at J, with 12 bases in the middle. Germline V gene data show CDR1 as GTSNPN and CDR2 as SVGIG (reference sequence). The CDR3 consists of 15 residues. For the CDR3, the DNA is TGTGCCTGGAGTGTACCTATGGGGGGTAATGAAAAACTGTTTTTT. As protein: CAWSVPMGGNEKLFF.